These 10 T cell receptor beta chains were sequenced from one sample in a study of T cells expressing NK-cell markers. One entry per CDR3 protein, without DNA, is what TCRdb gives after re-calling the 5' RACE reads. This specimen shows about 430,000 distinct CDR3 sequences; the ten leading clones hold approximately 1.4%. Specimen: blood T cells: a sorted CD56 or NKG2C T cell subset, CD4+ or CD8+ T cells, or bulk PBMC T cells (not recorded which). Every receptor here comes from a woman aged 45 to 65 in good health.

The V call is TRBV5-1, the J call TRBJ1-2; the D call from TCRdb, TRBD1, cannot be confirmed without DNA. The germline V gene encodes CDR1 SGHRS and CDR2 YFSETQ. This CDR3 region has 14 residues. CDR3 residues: CASSLSTGGNGYTF.

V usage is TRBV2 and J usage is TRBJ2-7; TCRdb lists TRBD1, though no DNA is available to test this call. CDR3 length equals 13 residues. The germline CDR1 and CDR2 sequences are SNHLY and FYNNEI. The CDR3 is CASSADRNYEQYF.

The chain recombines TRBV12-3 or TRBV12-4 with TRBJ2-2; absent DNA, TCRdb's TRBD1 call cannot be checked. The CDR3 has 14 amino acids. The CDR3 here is CGSIRGGNTGELFF.

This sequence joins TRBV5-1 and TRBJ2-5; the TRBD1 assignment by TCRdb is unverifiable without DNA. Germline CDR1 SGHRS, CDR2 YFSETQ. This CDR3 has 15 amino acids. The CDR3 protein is CASSQETGGVETQYF.

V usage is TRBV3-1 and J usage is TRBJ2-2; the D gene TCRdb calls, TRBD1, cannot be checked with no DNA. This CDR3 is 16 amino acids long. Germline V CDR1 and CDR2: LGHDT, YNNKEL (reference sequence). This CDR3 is CASSQGSGGNTGELFF. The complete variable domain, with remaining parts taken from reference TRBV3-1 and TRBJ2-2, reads DTAVSQTPKYLVTQMGNDKSIKCEQNLGHDTMYWYKQDSKKFLKIMFSYNNKELIINETVPNRFSPKSPDKAHLNLHINSLELGDSAVYFCASSQGSGGNTGELFFGEGSRLTVL.

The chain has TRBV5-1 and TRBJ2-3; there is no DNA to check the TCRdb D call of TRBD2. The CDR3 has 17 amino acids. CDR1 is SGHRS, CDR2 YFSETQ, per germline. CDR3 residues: CASSPTSGRLGTDTQYF.

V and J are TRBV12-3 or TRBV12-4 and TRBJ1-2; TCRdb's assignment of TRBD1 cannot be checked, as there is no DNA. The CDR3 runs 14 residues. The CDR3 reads CASSRNRVNYGYTF.

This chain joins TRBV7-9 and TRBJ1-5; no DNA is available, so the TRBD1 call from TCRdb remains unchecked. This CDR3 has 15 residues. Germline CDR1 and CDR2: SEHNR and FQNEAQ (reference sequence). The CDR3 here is CASSLGVSAPQPQHF.

CDR3 protein: CATSRDVQSQAFF. The J gene is TRBJ1-1, the V gene TRBV15. The CDR3 sequence is 13 residues long. Germline V gene lookup returns CDR1 LNHNV and CDR2 YYDKDF (reference sequence).

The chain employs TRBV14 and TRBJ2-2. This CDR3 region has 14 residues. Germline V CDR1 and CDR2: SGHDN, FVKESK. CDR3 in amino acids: CASSQDQGTGELFF.